The 18 T cell receptor beta chains below come from one sample, sequenced in a study of blood T cell repertoires in COVID-19. The repertoire was sequenced with immunoSEQ multiplex PCR; TCRdb's copy has only in-frame clones and lacks some. The sample carries approximately 220,000 clones, about 90% recorded once. The specimen sequenced was PBMCs or T cells enriched from blood (not recorded which). These receptors were collected from a woman in her thirties with acute COVID-19.

The chain recombines TRBV10-3 with TRBJ2-1; TRBD1 agrees at 12 bases. Germline loops: CDR1 ENHRY, CDR2 SYGVKD. The CDR3 has 15 amino acids. The junction had 5 bases not matched to a gene; V was cut back by 2 bases and J by 9 bases. The CDR3 DNA sequence: TGTGCCATCAGTGAGGCGGGACAGGGGGCAAGTGAGCAGTTCTTC. This codes for CAISEAGQGASEQFF.

This chain joins TRBV5-4 and TRBJ1-6; D gene uncertain. The CDR3 covers 16 residues. CDR1 is SGHNT, CDR2 YYREEE, per germline (reference sequence). V gave up 0 bases and J gave up 0 bases, with 7 bases separating them. The CDR3 nucleotides are TGTGCCAGCAGCTTGGACGCGAGCTCCTATAATTCACCCCTCCACTTT. Amino acid sequence: CASSLDASSYNSPLHF. Using reference TRBV5-4 and TRBJ1-6 for the parts outside the CDR3, the full variable domain is ETGVTQSPTHLIKTRGQQVTLRCSSQSGHNTVSWYQQALGQGPQFIFQYYREEENGRGNFPPRFSGLQFPNYSSELNVNALELDDSALYLCASSLDASSYNSPLHFGNGTRLTVT.

V is TRBV27 and J is TRBJ1-4, with a possible D match to TRBD1 (6 bases). V shed 5 bases and J shed 7 bases, with 17 bases lying between them. Looked up from germline, CDR1 is MNHEY and CDR2 is SMNVEV (reference sequence). The CDR3 extends over 15 amino acids. The CDR3 nucleotides are TGTGCCAGCAGTCCGAACAGGGTCCGTATTGAAAAACTGTTTTTT. Protein product: CASSPNRVRIEKLFF.

The chain couples TRBV5-1 to TRBJ2-5; the match to TRBD1 covers 11 bases. V lost 4 bases, J lost 0 bases, and 11 bases stayed unmatched. Germline lookup yields CDR1 SGHRS and CDR2 YFSETQ. The CDR3 extends over 18 amino acids. This chain's CDR3 is CASSIRDRGKGYQETQYF. The CDR3 DNA reads TGCGCCAGCAGCATCAGGGACAGGGGGAAGGGGTACCAAGAGACCCAGTACTTC.

The CDR3 bases are TGTGCCACCAGCAGAGATCAGGCAGGGGGCGCGGAGCAGTACTTC. This codes for CATSRDQAGGAEQYF. This chain connects TRBV15 to TRBJ2-7, with TRBD1 identical over 8 bases. CDR3 length equals 15 residues. V shed 0 bases and J 7 bases; nucleotides not matched to a gene: 8. The germline gives CDR1 LNHNV, CDR2 YYDKDF (reference sequence). The full variable domain, in which reference TRBV15 and TRBJ2-7 provide the parts outside the CDR3, is DAMVIQNPRYQVTQFGKPVTLSCSQTLNHNVMYWYQQKSSQAPKLLFHYYDKDFNNEADTPDNFQSRRPNTSFCFLDIRSPGLGDTAMYLCATSRDQAGGAEQYFGPGTRLTVT.

There are a few counts of this clone. The J gene is TRBJ2-1, the V gene TRBV19; 13 nucleotides line up with TRBD2. CDR1 and CDR2 from the germline V gene are LNHDA and SQIVND (reference sequence). The V segment lost 6 bases and the J segment 6 bases; nucleotides outside the gene matches: 17. The CDR3 is 19 amino acids. The chain's CDR3 is CASSPPGLAGWALFNEQFF. The CDR3 DNA reads as TGTGCCAGTAGCCCACCGGGACTAGCGGGGTGGGCCTTATTCAATGAGCAGTTCTTC.

The chain links TRBV7-6 to TRBJ2-7; 10 bases match TRBD1. The germline gives CDR1 SGHVS, CDR2 FNYEAQ. The CDR3 contains 15 residues. J gave up 6 bases and V 0 bases, and 5 bases lay outside the gene matches. The CDR3 DNA reads as TGTGCCAGCAGCTTAGCGGGACAGGGGTCTACCGAGCAGTACTTC. Translating it yields CASSLAGQGSTEQYF. The full variable domain, rest sourced from reference TRBV7-6 and TRBJ2-7, is GAGVSQSPRYKVTKRGQDVALRCDPISGHVSLYWYRQALGQGPEFLTYFNYEAQQDKSGLPNDRFSAERPEGSISTLTIQRTEQRDSAMYRCASSLAGQGSTEQYFGPGTRLTVT.

The chain combines TRBV27 with TRBJ2-7, with D perhaps TRBD2 (6 bases). CDR3 length equals 13 residues. CDR1 is MNHEY, CDR2 SMNVEV, per germline (reference sequence). V was shortened by 3 bases and J by 4 bases, with 10 bases between the two germline ends. CDR3 protein: CASSFLGGYEQYF. CDR3 nucleotide sequence: TGTGCCAGCAGTTTCCTCGGAGGGTACGAGCAGTACTTC.

This chain joins TRBV4-1 and TRBJ1-5; maybe TRBD1 (5 bases). Germline loops: CDR1 MGHRA, CDR2 YSYEKL. V was cut by 2 bases and J by 4 bases, with 18 bases left in between. This CDR3 comprises 17 residues. The CDR3 reads CASSQTATVKGNQPQHF. The CDR3 DNA is TGCGCCAGCAGCCAAACCGCGACGGTGAAGGGGAATCAGCCCCAGCATTTT.

The chain links TRBV6-4 to TRBJ1-4; TRBD1 aligns across 7 bases. This CDR3 has 16 residues. The J segment lost 4 bases and the V segment lost 6 bases, leaving 11 bases of the junction unmatched. CDR1 and CDR2 from the germline V gene are MRHNA and SNTAGT. The chain's CDR3 is CASSPVAGQSNEKLFF. In nucleotides, the CDR3 is TGTGCCAGCAGCCCGGTGGCGGGACAGAGTAATGAAAAACTGTTTTTT.

The genes are TRBV27 and TRBJ1-5; TRBD1 might be the D (6 bases). Germline assignment: CDR1 MNHEY and CDR2 SMNVEV (reference sequence). Trimming removed 6 bases from V and 3 bases from J, with 15 bases in between. This CDR3 contains 15 residues. The CDR3 DNA sequence: TGTGCCAGCAGGGAATATGGACAGTTCAATCAGCCCCAGCATTTT. Its translation is CASREYGQFNQPQHF.

V usage is TRBV6-5 and J usage is TRBJ1-3; D remains unclear. Germline V gives CDR1 MNHEY, CDR2 SVGAGI. CDR3 length equals 12 residues. In DNA, the CDR3 is TGTGGTGAGTCGGGCTCTGGAAACACCATATATTTT. Translating it yields CGESGSGNTIYF.

V and J are TRBV11-3 and TRBJ2-3; tentatively, D is TRBD2 (7 bases). This CDR3 region has 14 residues. Looked up from germline, CDR1 is SGHNT and CDR2 is YENEEA. V was shortened by 7 bases and J by 0 bases, with 11 bases between the two germline ends. The CDR3 bases are TGTGCCAGCAAGGGGGGGCCTAGCACAGATACGCAGTATTTT. It translates to CASKGGPSTDTQYF.

The chain's CDR3 is CATSRGAQGTKNIQYF. CDR3 in DNA: TGTGCCACCAGCAGAGGGGCCCAGGGGACCAAAAACATTCAGTACTTC. V is TRBV15 and J is TRBJ2-4; perhaps TRBD1 as D (6 bases). From germline, CDR1 is LNHNV and CDR2 YYDKDF (reference sequence). Trimming stripped 1 base from V and 2 bases from J, with 12 bases between. The CDR3 consists of 16 residues.

The chain combines TRBV15 with TRBJ2-3, with D unclear. The CDR3 has 15 amino acids. The germline V gene encodes CDR1 LNHNV and CDR2 YYDKDF (reference sequence). V dropped 3 bases and J dropped 0 bases, with 10 bases sitting between them. The CDR3 region has the DNA TGTGCCACCAGCAGGGTTAGTCGGAGCACAGATACGCAGTATTTT. The encoded protein is CATSRVSRSTDTQYF.

This rearrangement joins TRBV11-2 to TRBJ1-5; no firm D call. V was clipped by 0 bases and J by 8 bases, with 11 bases between them. Germline V lookup: CDR1 SGHAT, CDR2 FQNNGV. The CDR3 totals 14 residues. CDR3 bases: TGTGCCAGCAGCTTAGATCTTCGAGCTGAGCCCCAGCATTTT. It specifies CASSLDLRAEPQHF. The full variable domain, with the rest looked up from reference TRBV11-2 and TRBJ1-5, is EAGVAQSPRYKIIEKRQSVAFWCNPISGHATLYWYQQILGQGPKLLIQFQNNGVVDDSQLPKDRFSAERLKGVDSTLKIQPAKLEDSAVYLCASSLDLRAEPQHFGDGTRLSIL.

The J gene is TRBJ1-5, the V gene TRBV5-6; maybe TRBD1 (5 bases). The germline V gene encodes CDR1 SGHDT and CDR2 YYEEEE. The CDR3 runs to 13 residues. V shed 3 bases and J shed 6 bases, with 10 bases lying between them. CDR3 sequence: CASSYDRSQPQHF. DNA of the CDR3: TGTGCCAGCAGCTACGACAGAAGTCAGCCCCAGCATTTT.

This chain links TRBV7-2 with TRBJ2-5; no clear D gene. The CDR3 has 14 amino acids. Germline CDR1 SGHTA, CDR2 FQGNSA. V was clipped by 2 bases and J by 4 bases, with 11 bases between them. For the CDR3, the DNA is TGTGCCAGCAGCTTAAGCCCTGTTGGAGAGACCCAGTACTTC. Its translation: CASSLSPVGETQYF.